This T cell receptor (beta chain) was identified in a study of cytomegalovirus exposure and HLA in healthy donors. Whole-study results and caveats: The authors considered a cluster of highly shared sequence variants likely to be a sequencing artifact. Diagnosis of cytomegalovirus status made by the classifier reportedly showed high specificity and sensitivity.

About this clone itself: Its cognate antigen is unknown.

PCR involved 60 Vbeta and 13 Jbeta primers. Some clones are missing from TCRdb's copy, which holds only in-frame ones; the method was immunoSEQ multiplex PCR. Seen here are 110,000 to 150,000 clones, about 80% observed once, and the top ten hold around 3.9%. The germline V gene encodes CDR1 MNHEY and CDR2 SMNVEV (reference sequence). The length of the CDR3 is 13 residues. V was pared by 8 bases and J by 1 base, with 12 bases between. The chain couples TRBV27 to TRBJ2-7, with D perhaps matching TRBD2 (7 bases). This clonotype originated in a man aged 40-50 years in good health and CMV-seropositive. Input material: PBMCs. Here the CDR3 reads CASRGGGSYEQYF. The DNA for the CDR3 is TGTGCCAGCCGGGGAGGGGGTTCCTACGAGCAGTACTTC.